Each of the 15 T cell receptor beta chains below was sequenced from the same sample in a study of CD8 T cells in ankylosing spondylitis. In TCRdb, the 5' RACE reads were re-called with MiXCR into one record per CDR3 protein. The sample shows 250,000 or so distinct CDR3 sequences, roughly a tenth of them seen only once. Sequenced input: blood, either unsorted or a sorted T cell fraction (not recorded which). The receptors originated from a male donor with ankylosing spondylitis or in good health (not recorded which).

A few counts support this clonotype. The DNA of the CDR3 is TGCGCCAGCAGCTTGAAGTATCCAGGCGAGCAGTACTTC. Translating it yields CASSLKYPGEQYF. The rearrangement links TRBV5-1 to TRBJ2-7; D unclear. Germline V gene lookup returns CDR1 SGHRS and CDR2 YFSETQ. V lost 1 base and J lost 6, with 11 bases in between. The CDR3 totals 13 residues.

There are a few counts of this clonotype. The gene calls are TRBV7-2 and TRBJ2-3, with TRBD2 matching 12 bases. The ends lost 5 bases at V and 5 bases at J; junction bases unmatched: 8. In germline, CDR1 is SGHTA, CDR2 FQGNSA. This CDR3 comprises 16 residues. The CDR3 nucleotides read TGTGCCAGCAGCCCCAGACTAGCGGGGGCGGGAGATACGCAGTATTTT. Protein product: CASSPRLAGAGDTQYF.

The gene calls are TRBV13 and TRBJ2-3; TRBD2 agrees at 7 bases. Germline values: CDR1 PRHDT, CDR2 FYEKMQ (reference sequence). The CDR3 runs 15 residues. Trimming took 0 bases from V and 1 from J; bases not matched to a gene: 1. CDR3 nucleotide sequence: TGTGCCAGCAGCTTAGGTGCGGGGGGCACAGATACGCAGTATTTT. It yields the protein CASSLGAGGTDTQYF.

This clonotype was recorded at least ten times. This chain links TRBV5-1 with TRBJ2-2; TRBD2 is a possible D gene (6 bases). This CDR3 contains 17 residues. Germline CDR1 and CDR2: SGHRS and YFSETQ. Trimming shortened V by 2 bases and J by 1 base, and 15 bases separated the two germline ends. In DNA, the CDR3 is TGCGCCAGCAGCTTCTCTGGGGGTAGCGGGAACACCGGGGAGCTGTTTTTT. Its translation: CASSFSGGSGNTGELFF.

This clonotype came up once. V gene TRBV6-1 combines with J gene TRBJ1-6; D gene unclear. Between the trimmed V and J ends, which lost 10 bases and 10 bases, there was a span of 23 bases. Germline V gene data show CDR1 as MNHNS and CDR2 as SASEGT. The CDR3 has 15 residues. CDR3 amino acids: CATPSIGYVDSPLHF. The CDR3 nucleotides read TGTGCCACCCCATCGATAGGTTATGTAGACTCACCCCTCCACTTT.

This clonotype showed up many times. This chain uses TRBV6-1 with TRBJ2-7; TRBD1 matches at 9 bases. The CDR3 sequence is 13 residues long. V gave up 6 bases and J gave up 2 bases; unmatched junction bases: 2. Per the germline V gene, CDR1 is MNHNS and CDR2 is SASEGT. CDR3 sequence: CASRNRGPYEQYF. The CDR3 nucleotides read TGTGCCAGCAGGAACAGGGGGCCCTACGAGCAGTACTTC.

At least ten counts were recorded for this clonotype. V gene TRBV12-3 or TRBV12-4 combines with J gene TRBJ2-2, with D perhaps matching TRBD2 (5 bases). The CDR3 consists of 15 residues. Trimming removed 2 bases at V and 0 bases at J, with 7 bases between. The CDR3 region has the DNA TGTGCCAGCAGTTTAACGGGATCGAACACCGGGGAGCTGTTTTTT. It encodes CASSLTGSNTGELFF.

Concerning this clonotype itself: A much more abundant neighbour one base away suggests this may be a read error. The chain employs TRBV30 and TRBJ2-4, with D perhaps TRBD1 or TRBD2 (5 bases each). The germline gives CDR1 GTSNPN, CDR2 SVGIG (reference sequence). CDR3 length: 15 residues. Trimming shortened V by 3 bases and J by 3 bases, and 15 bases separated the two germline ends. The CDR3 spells CAWSFGTASKNIQYF. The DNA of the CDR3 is TGTGCCTGGAGCTTCGGGACGGCAAGCAAAAACATTCAGTACTTC.

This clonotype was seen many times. For the CDR3, the DNA is TGCGCCAGCAGTCCGGGGGCCTCCTACAATGAGCAGTTCTTC. Encoded protein: CASSPGASYNEQFF. The chain joins TRBV5-1 to TRBJ2-1; D possibly matches TRBD1 or TRBD2 (6 bases each). V was clipped by 5 bases and J by 0 bases, with 9 bases between them. The V gene's germline CDR1 is SGHRS and CDR2 YFSETQ. CDR3 size: 14 residues.

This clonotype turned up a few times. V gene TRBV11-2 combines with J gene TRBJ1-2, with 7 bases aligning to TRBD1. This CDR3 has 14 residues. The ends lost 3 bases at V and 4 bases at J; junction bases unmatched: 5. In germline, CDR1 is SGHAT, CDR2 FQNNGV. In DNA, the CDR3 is TGTGCCAGCAGCTTCGTGGGACAGACCTATGGCTACACCTTC. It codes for CASSFVGQTYGYTF. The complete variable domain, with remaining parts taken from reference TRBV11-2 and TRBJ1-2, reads EAGVAQSPRYKIIEKRQSVAFWCNPISGHATLYWYQQILGQGPKLLIQFQNNGVVDDSQLPKDRFSAERLKGVDSTLKIQPAKLEDSAVYLCASSFVGQTYGYTFGSGTRLTVV.

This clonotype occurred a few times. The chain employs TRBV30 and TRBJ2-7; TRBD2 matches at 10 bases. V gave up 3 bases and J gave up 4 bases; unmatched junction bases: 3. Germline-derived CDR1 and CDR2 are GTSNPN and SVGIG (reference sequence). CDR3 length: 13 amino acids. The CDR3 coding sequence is TGTGCCTGGAGAGAACTAGCGGGGTACGAGCAGTACTTC. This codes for CAWRELAGYEQYF.

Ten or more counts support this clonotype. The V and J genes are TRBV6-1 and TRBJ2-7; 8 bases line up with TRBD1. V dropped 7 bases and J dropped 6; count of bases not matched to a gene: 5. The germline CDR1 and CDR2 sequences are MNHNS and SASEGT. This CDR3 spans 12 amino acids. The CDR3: CASTQGALEQYF. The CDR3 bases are TGTGCCAGCACCCAGGGGGCGCTCGAGCAGTACTTC.

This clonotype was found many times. CDR3 sequence: CASSALALSSYNEQFF. DNA of the CDR3: TGTGCCAGTAGTGCCCTAGCGCTTAGCTCCTACAATGAGCAGTTCTTC. The chain is built from TRBV19 and TRBJ2-1; a possible D gene is TRBD2 (6 bases). V was shortened by 5 bases and J by 0 bases, with 14 bases between the two germline ends. This CDR3 has 16 residues. Germline V CDR1 and CDR2: LNHDA, SQIVND (reference sequence).

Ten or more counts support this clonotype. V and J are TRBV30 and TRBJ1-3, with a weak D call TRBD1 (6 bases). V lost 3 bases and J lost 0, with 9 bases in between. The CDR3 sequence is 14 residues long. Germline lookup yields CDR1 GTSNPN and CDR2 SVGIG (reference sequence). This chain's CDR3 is CAWSGQPSGNTIYF. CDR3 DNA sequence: TGTGCCTGGAGCGGACAGCCCTCTGGAAACACCATATATTTT.

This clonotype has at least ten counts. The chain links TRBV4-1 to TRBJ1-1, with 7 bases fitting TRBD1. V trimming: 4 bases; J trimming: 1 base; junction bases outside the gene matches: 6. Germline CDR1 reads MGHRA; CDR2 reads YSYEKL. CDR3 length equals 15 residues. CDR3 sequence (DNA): TGCGCCAGCAGCCCCCCGGACAGGAGGAACACTGAAGCTTTCTTT. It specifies CASSPPDRRNTEAFF.